This T cell receptor beta chain was sequenced in a study of T cell responses to AZD1222 COVID-19 vaccine. As for the study in general: Timing groups of about 4 and about 12 weeks for second doses were pooled.

The germline V gene has CDR1 SGHRS and CDR2 YFSETQ. This CDR3 has 14 amino acids. V shed 0 bases and J shed 0 bases, with 7 bases lying between them. Points from the study as a whole: Spike regions recognized by vaccine-associated CD4 TCRs spanned the protein, led by 160-218 and 743-854.

TCRdb keeps only in-frame clones here, not all; method: immunoSEQ multiplex PCR. The sample includes 100,000 or so clones, 85% to 90% of them seen just once. On this clone itself: Its target is not known.

The material sequenced was peripheral blood, taken on day 0 of AZD1222 vaccination. This chain connects TRBV5-1 to TRBJ2-7; no clear D. This receptor was obtained from an adult in good health. CDR3 DNA: TGCGCCAGCAGCTTGGCGGATAGCTCCTACGAGCAGTACTTC. This gives the protein CASSLADSSYEQYF.